This T cell receptor beta chain was sequenced during a study of shared clonotypes between healthy human individuals. Study context: Participating donors consisted of a couple of women and a few men aged 18 to 49.

The germline V and J ends were trimmed by 1 base and 0 bases, with 13 bases remaining between them. The CDR3 has 17 residues. The germline CDR1 and CDR2 sequences are SGHAT and FQNNGV. The table came from immunoSEQ multiplex PCR; TCRdb's copy has only in-frame clones and leaves some out. The top ten hold about 24% of the sample, which has about 680,000 clones, roughly nine tenths seen once. Terminally differentiated effector memory CD45RA+ cells were left out of the naive CD8 fraction, which was CD45RO-negative and positively selected for CCR7. Donors comprised only Caucasian adults living in Nashville, Tennessee.

The clonotype comes from a man aged 25 to 40 in good health. The chain joins TRBV11-2 to TRBJ1-3; TRBD1 might be the D (5 bases). The sequencing sample was made of naive CD8+ T cells sorted from blood. CDR3 amino acids: CASSLVTVPSSGNTIYF. The CDR3 nucleotides read TGTGCCAGCAGCTTAGTGACAGTTCCATCCTCTGGAAACACCATATATTTT.